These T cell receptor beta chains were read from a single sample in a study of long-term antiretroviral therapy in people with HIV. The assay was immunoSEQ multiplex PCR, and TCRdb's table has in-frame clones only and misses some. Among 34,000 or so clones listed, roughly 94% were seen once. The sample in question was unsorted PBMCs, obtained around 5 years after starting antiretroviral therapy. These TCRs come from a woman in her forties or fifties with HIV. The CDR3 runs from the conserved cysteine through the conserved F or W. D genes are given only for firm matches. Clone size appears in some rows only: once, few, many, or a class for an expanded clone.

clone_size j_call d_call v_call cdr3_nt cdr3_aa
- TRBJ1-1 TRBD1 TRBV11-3 TGTGCCAGCAGCAAGACAGGGGTGGGGACTGAAGCTTTCTTT CASSKTGVGTEAFF
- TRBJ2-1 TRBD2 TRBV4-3 TGCGCCAGCAGCCAAGATAGGCGACTAGCGAACATCAATGAGCAGTTCTTC CASSQDRRLANINEQFF
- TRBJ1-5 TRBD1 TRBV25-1 TGTGCCAGCAGTGAGGGGACAGCTAGCAATCAGCCCCAGCATTTT CASSEGTASNQPQHF
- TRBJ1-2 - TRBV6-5 TGTGCCAGCAGTTACTCTAGCCAGGGCTATGGCTACACCTTC CASSYSSQGYGYTF
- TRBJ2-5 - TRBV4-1 TGCGCCAGCAGCCAAGATTCAGGGGCCGGAGAGACCCAGTACTTC CASSQDSGAGETQYF
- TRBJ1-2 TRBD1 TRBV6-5 TGTGCCAGCAGTTCCGGGACAGGGCCCTATGGCTACACCTTC CASSSGTGPYGYTF
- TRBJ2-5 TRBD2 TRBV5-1 TGCGCCAGCAGCTTGGCGGGGGGGCGGGAAGAGACCCAGTACTTC CASSLAGGREETQYF
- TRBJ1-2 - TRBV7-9 TGTGCCAGCAGCCCTGGACCCGTGGGCTACACCTTC CASSPGPVGYTF
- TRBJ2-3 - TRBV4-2 TGTGCCAGCAGCCAAGCCCCGGGAACAGGGCCCGCAGATACGCAGTATTTT CASSQAPGTGPADTQYF
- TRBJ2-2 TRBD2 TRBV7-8 TGTGCCAGCAGCTTCGCTAGCGGGGGGGCCTTCGGGGAGCTGTTTTTT CASSFASGGAFGELFF
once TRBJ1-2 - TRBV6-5 TGTGCCAGCAGTTACAGATCCGACGCCTATGGCTACACCTTC CASSYRSDAYGYTF
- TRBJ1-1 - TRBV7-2 TGTGCCAGCAGCTTTCGGCGAAACACTGAAGCTTTCTTT CASSFRRNTEAFF
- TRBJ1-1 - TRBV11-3 TGTGCCAGCAGCAAACAGGGAACCTCGAACACTGAAGCTTTCTTT CASSKQGTSNTEAFF
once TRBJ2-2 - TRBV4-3 TGCGCCAGCAGCCAAGTGATGGTTTTTACGCCGGGGGAGCTGTTTTTT CASSQVMVFTPGELFF
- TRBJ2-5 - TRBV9 TGTGCCAGCAGCGTCGCCGGGAGCCAAGAGACCCAGTACTTC CASSVAGSQETQYF
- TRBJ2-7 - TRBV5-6 TGTGCCAGCAGCATGCGCGGCTACGAGCAGTACTTC CASSMRGYEQYF
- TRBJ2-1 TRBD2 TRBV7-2 TGTGCCAGCAGCTTATCGTTAGCGGGGCGGGGGAATGAGCAGTTCTTC CASSLSLAGRGNEQFF
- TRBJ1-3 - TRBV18 TGTGCCAGCTCACCGGGGCAGGGGAGCTCTGGAAACACCATATATTTT CASSPGQGSSGNTIYF
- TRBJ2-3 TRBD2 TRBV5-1 TGCGCCAGCAGCCCTAGTGGGGCGGGGGGGCGCGATACGCAGTATTTT CASSPSGAGGRDTQYF
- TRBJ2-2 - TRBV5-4 TGTGCCAGCAGCTTAGGGGGCACCGGGGAGCTGTTTTTT CASSLGGTGELFF
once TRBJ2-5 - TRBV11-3 TGTGCCAGCAGCTTTGGGGGCGGCCAAGAGACCCAGTACTTC CASSFGGGQETQYF
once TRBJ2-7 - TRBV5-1 TGCGCCAGCAGCTTGGAGGGGATATCTCGTACGTTAGGGGAGCAGTACTTC CASSLEGISRTLGEQYF
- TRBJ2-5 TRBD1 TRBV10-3 TGTGCCATCAGAGGAGACAGGGGAGGAGAGACCCAGTACTTC CAIRGDRGGETQYF
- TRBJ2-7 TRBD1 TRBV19 TGTGCCAGTAGTCGGACAGGGGGGCTCTACGAGCAGTACTTC CASSRTGGLYEQYF
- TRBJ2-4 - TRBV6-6 TGTGCCAGCAGTTACGACCTTCTAGCCAAAAACATTCAGTACTTC CASSYDLLAKNIQYF
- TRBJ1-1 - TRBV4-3 TGCGCCAGCAGCCAAGACGGGGGAGGGGGCACTGAAGCTTTCTTT CASSQDGGGGTEAFF
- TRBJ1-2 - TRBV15 TGTGCCACCAGCAGGTCAGAGGGGAAGAACTATGGCTACACCTTC CATSRSEGKNYGYTF
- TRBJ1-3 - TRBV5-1 TGCGCCAGCAGCCCTTATAGCTCTGGAAACACCATATATTTT CASSPYSSGNTIYF
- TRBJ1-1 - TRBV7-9 TGTGCCAGCAGCCCCGACACGCCCGTAGAAGCTTTCTTT CASSPDTPVEAFF
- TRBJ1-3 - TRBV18 TGTGCCAGCTCACCACTGCTTTCAGCTTACTCTGGAAACACCATATATTTT CASSPLLSAYSGNTIYF
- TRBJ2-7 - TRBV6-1 TGTGCCAGCAGTGCAGCCTACGAGCAGTACTTC CASSAAYEQYF
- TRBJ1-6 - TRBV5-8 TGTGCCAGCACCGCTGGGGCGGGGAGCTCCTATAATTCACCCCTCCACTTT CASTAGAGSSYNSPLHF
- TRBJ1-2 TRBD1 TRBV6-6 TGTGCCAGCAGTCTGGGACAGATCGGGTATGGCTACACCTTC CASSLGQIGYGYTF
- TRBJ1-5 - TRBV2 TGTGCCAGCAGTAGGACCGGGACGGTTAATCAGCCCCAGCATTTT CASSRTGTVNQPQHF
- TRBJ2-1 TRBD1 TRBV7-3 TGTGCCAGCAGCGTAACAGGGGTCAATGAGCAGTTCTTC CASSVTGVNEQFF
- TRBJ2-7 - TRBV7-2 TGTGCCAGCAGCTTAGGGGCTGGACTTACCTACGAGCAGTACTTC CASSLGAGLTYEQYF
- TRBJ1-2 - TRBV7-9 TGTGCCAGCAGTCGCCTGACAGGAATGAATATAACTAACTATGGCTACACCTTC CASSRLTGMNITNYGYTF
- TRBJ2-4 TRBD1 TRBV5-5 TGTGCCAGCAGCTCGGACAGGGGGATTCAGTACTTC CASSSDRGIQYF
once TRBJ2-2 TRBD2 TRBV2 TGTGCCAGCAGCCAGTGGTCCGGACTAGGGAGGACGAACACCGGGGAGCTGTTTTTT CASSQWSGLGRTNTGELFF
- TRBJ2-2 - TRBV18 TGTGCCAGCACCGGGACATTGAACACCGGGGAGCTGTTTTTT CASTGTLNTGELFF
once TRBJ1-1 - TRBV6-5 TGTGCCAGCAGGGGGGAAGGGCAAGCTTTCTTT CASRGEGQAFF
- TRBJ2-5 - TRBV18 TGTGCCAGCTCAAGCCAAGAGACCCAGTACTTC CASSSQETQYF